This T cell receptor beta chain was captured by sequencing in a study of long-term antiretroviral therapy in people with HIV. An immunoSEQ assay, version v3.0, was performed at survey level. Method: immunoSEQ multiplex PCR; TCRdb's copy keeps in-frame clones and lacks some. The table shows tens of thousands of clones, with roughly three quarters occurring only once. The CDR3 contains 16 residues. The germline V gene encodes CDR1 SGHAT and CDR2 FQNNGV. V dropped 5 bases and J dropped 3 bases, with 17 bases sitting between them. This clonotype originated in a woman in her thirties or forties with HIV. The chain joins TRBV11-2 to TRBJ1-5, with D maybe TRBD1 (5 bases). This sample comprised unsorted PBMCs, obtained 1.1 years before starting antiretroviral therapy. CDR3 nucleotides: TGTGCCAGCAGCAAACGCCCCCGGGACCTCAATCAGCCCCAGCATTTT. Amino acid sequence: CASSKRPRDLNQPQHF.